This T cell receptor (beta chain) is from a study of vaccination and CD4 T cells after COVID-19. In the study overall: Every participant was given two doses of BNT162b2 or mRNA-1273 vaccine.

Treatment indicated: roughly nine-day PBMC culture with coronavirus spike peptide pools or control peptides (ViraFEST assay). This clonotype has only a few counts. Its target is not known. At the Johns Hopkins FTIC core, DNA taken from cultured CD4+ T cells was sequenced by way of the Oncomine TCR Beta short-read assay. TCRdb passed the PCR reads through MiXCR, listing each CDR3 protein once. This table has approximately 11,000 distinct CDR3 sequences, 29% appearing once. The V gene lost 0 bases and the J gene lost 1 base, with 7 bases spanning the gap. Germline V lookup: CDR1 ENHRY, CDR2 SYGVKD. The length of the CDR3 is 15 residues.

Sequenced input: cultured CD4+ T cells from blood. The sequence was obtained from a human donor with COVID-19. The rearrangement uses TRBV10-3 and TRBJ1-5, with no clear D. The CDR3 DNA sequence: TGTGCCATCAGTGAGTCCTTACAGAGCAATCAGCCCCAGCATTTT. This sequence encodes CAISESLQSNQPQHF.